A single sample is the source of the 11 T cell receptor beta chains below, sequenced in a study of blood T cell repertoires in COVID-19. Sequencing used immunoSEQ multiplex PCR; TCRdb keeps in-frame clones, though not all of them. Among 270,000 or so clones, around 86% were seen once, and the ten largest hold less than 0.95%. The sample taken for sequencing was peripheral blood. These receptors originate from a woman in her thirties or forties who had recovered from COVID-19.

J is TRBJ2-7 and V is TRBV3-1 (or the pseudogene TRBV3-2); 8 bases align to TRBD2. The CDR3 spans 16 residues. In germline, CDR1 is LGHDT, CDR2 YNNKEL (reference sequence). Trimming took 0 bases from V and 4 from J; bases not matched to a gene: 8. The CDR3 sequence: CASSQDLPAGVYEQYF. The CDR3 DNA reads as TGTGCCAGCAGCCAAGATCTTCCAGCGGGAGTATACGAGCAGTACTTC.

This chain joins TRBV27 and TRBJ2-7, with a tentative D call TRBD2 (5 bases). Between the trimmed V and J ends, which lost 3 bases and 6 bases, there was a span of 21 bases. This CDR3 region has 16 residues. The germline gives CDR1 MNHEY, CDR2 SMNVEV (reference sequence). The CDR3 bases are TGTGCCAGCAGTTTCGTCGGAGGTGGGTTATCCCGCGAGCAGTACTTC. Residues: CASSFVGGGLSREQYF.

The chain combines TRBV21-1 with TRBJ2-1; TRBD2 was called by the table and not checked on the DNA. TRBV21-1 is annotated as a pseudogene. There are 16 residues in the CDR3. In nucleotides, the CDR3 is TGTGCCAGCAAGTTTTTAGCGGGAGATAGGTACAATGAGCAGTTCTTC. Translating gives CASKFLAGDRYNEQFF.

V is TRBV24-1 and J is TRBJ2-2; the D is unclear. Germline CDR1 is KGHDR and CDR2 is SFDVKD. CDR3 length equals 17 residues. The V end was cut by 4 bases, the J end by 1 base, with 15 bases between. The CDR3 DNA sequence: TGTGCCACCAGTGACCTGTTCGTCCCGGGGAACACCGGGGAGCTGTTTTTT. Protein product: CATSDLFVPGNTGELFF.

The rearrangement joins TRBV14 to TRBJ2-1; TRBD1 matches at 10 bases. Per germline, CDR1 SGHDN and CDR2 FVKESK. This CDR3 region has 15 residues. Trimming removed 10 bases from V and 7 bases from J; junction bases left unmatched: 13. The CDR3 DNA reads TGTGCCACCCCTTGGGGGACAGGGGTCTGGAATGAGCAGTTCTTC. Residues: CATPWGTGVWNEQFF. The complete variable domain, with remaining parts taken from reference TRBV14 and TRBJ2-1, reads EAGVTQFPSHSVIEKGQTVTLRCDPISGHDNLYWYRRVMGKEIKFLLHFVKESKQDESGMPNNRFLAERTGGTYSTLKVQPAELEDSGVYFCATPWGTGVWNEQFFGPGTRLTVL.

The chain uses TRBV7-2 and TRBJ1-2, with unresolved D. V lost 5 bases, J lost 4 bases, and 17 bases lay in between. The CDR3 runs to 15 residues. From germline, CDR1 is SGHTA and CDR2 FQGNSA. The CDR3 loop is CASSPRNGEIYGYTF. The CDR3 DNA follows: TGTGCCAGCAGCCCTCGCAATGGGGAGATCTATGGCTACACCTTC.

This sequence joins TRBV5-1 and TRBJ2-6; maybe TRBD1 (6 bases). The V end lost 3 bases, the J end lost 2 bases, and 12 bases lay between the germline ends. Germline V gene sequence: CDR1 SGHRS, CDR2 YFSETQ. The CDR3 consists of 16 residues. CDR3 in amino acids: CASSSGQSPGANVLTF. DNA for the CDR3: TGCGCCAGCAGCTCAGGACAGAGCCCTGGGGCCAACGTCCTGACTTTC.

The CDR3 DNA is TGTGCCAGCAGTTTGGGCAGGGGTCATTCACCCCTCCACTTT. Its protein is CASSLGRGHSPLHF. V gene TRBV27 combines with J gene TRBJ1-6; a possible D gene is TRBD1 (6 bases). Germline V gene lookup returns CDR1 MNHEY and CDR2 SMNVEV (reference sequence). This CDR3 region has 14 residues. Trimming took 3 bases from V and 8 from J, leaving 11 bases between them.

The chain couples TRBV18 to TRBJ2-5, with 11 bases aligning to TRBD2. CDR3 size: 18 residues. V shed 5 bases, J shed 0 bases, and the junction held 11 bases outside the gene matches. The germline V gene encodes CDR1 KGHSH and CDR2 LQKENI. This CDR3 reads CASSSAGTSGPNQETQYF. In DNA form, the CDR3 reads TGTGCCAGCTCAAGCGCCGGGACTAGCGGTCCGAACCAAGAGACCCAGTACTTC.

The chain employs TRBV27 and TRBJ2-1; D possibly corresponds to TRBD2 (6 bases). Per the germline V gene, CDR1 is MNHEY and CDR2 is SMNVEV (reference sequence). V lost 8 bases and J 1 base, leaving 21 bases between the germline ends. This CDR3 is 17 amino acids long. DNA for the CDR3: TGTGCCAGCCGAATTATGGGGAGCCGGGGGTCCTACAATGAGCAGTTCTTC. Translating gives CASRIMGSRGSYNEQFF.

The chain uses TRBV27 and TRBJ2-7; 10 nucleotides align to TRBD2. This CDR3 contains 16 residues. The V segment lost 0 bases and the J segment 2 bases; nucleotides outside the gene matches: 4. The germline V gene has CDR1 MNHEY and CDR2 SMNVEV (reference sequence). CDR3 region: CASSLSILAGAYEQYF. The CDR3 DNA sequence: TGTGCCAGCAGTTTATCGATCCTAGCGGGGGCCTACGAGCAGTACTTC.